The rows below give T cell receptor beta chains drawn from one sample of a study of cytomegalovirus exposure and HLA in healthy donors. Sequenced by immunoSEQ multiplex PCR; TCRdb stores in-frame clones only, minus some. The table lists about 98,000 clones, approximately 84% of them singletons. The sample consisted of PBMCs. The receptors were gathered from a man aged 18 to 30 in good health and CMV-seropositive. The CDR3 runs from the conserved cysteine through the conserved F or W. D genes are given only for firm matches. Not every row has a clone size; where given, it reads once, few, many or a size class.

V gene: TRBV10-3; D gene: NA; clone size: NA; J gene: TRBJ2-7; CDR3 protein: CAISESPVIRAGTIEQYF; CDR3 DNA: TGTGCCATCAGTGAGTCGCCAGTTATACGAGCAGGGACAATCGAGCAGTACTTC
V gene: TRBV4-1; D gene: NA; clone size: NA; J gene: TRBJ2-3; CDR3 protein: CASSQDSTGVWKDTQYF; CDR3 DNA: TGCGCCAGCAGCCAAGATAGCACAGGAGTATGGAAAGATACGCAGTATTTT
V gene: TRBV5-1; D gene: TRBD1; clone size: NA; J gene: TRBJ1-1; CDR3 protein: CASSSRGMTEAFF; CDR3 DNA: TGCGCCAGCAGCTCCAGGGGGATGACTGAAGCTTTCTTT
V gene: TRBV2; D gene: NA; clone size: medium-sized; J gene: TRBJ1-3; CDR3 protein: CASSVDSYSGNTIYF; CDR3 DNA: TGTGCCAGCAGCGTTGACAGTTACTCTGGAAACACCATATATTTT
V gene: TRBV6-1; D gene: NA; clone size: NA; J gene: TRBJ1-1; CDR3 protein: CASRFEFGGNTEAFF; CDR3 DNA: TGTGCCAGCAGGTTTGAGTTCGGGGGAAACACTGAAGCTTTCTTT
V gene: TRBV5-8; D gene: TRBD1; clone size: NA; J gene: TRBJ2-3; CDR3 protein: CASSLHGQDETDTQYF; CDR3 DNA: TGTGCCAGCAGCCTCCACGGACAGGACGAGACAGATACGCAGTATTTT
V gene: TRBV4-2; D gene: TRBD1; clone size: NA; J gene: TRBJ2-3; CDR3 protein: CASSRRDRGTDTQYF; CDR3 DNA: TGTGCCAGCAGCCGCCGGGACAGGGGCACAGATACGCAGTATTTT
V gene: TRBV15; D gene: TRBD2; clone size: NA; J gene: TRBJ2-1; CDR3 protein: CATSRDLSDSGLKQFF; CDR3 DNA: TGTGCCACCAGCAGAGATCTGTCGGATAGCGGGCTTAAACAGTTCTTC
V gene: TRBV15; D gene: NA; clone size: NA; J gene: TRBJ2-7; CDR3 protein: CATSRDRGRLEQYF; CDR3 DNA: TGTGCCACCAGCAGAGACAGGGGTCGTCTCGAGCAGTACTTC
V gene: TRBV9; D gene: NA; clone size: NA; J gene: TRBJ2-3; CDR3 protein: CASNSGVPDTQYF; CDR3 DNA: TGTGCCAGCAACTCCGGGGTCCCAGATACGCAGTATTTT
V gene: TRBV7-6; D gene: NA; clone size: NA; J gene: TRBJ1-2; CDR3 protein: CASSLSPAREGYGYTF; CDR3 DNA: TGTGCCAGCAGCTTAAGTCCGGCCAGGGAAGGCTATGGCTACACCTTC
V gene: TRBV9; D gene: TRBD1; clone size: NA; J gene: TRBJ2-7; CDR3 protein: CASSGAGTGNPEQYF; CDR3 DNA: TGTGCCAGCAGCGGAGCCGGGACAGGGAATCCCGAGCAGTACTTC
V gene: TRBV7-6; D gene: NA; clone size: NA; J gene: TRBJ1-4; CDR3 protein: CATQKPNEKLFF; CDR3 DNA: TGTGCCACACAGAAGCCTAATGAAAAACTGTTTTTT
V gene: TRBV28; D gene: TRBD2; clone size: NA; J gene: TRBJ2-7; CDR3 protein: CASSPPVGTSGDPYEQYF; CDR3 DNA: TGTGCCAGCAGTCCCCCCGTTGGGACTAGCGGGGACCCCTACGAGCAGTACTTC
V gene: TRBV12-5; D gene: TRBD1; clone size: NA; J gene: TRBJ1-2; CDR3 protein: CASGLEMQGVNYGYTF; CDR3 DNA: TGTGCTAGTGGTTTGGAAATGCAGGGGGTTAACTATGGCTACACCTTC
V gene: TRBV7-8; D gene: TRBD2; clone size: NA; J gene: TRBJ2-7; CDR3 protein: CASSPRSLAGGVGEQYF; CDR3 DNA: TGTGCCAGCAGCCCACGCTCGCTAGCGGGAGGGGTGGGGGAGCAGTACTTC
V gene: TRBV27; D gene: NA; clone size: NA; J gene: TRBJ1-3; CDR3 protein: CASSLSGGTGNTIYF; CDR3 DNA: TGTGCCAGCAGTTTATCGGGCGGGACTGGAAACACCATATATTTT
V gene: TRBV6-5; D gene: NA; clone size: once; J gene: TRBJ2-7; CDR3 protein: CASSYPTSYEQYF; CDR3 DNA: TGTGCCAGCAGTTACCCGACATCTTACGAGCAGTACTTC
V gene: TRBV9; D gene: NA; clone size: NA; J gene: TRBJ1-4; CDR3 protein: CASSATGSVSEKLFF; CDR3 DNA: TGTGCCAGCAGCGCGACAGGATCGGTCTCCGAAAAACTGTTTTTT
V gene: TRBV4-3; D gene: TRBD2; clone size: NA; J gene: TRBJ2-7; CDR3 protein: CASSQETGGSLSSYEQYF; CDR3 DNA: TGCGCCAGCAGCCAAGAGACGGGAGGGTCCTTAAGCTCCTACGAGCAGTACTTC
V gene: TRBV12-1; D gene: NA; clone size: NA; J gene: TRBJ2-1; CDR3 protein: CASSFGMCGTENNEQFF; CDR3 DNA: TGTGCCAGCAGCTTTGGGATGTGTGGGACAGAAAACAATGAGCAGTTCTTC
V gene: TRBV6-5; D gene: NA; clone size: NA; J gene: TRBJ2-7; CDR3 protein: CASKTDNGHEQYF; CDR3 DNA: TGTGCCAGCAAAACCGACAACGGCCACGAGCAGTACTTC
V gene: TRBV6-1; D gene: NA; clone size: NA; J gene: TRBJ2-7; CDR3 protein: CATHEDNSYEQYF; CDR3 DNA: TGTGCCACACACGAGGACAACTCCTACGAGCAGTACTTC